This TCR beta chain was observed in a study of monozygotic twins with inflammatory bowel disease. For every TCR library, 3500 ng of total RNA was used. From its re-call of the 5' RACE reads, TCRdb lists each CDR3 protein once, without DNA. The sample has approximately 400,000 distinct CDR3 sequences. Study-level results: Healthy twins shared more clonotypes with others than IBD patients, most markedly active ones. Healthy co-twins, by inverse Simpson, had higher TCRbeta diversity than their siblings with IBD. Some repertoire variability may stem from patients' differing immunosuppressive treatments.

Germline-derived CDR1 and CDR2 are MDHEN and SYDVKM. The CDR3 runs 15 residues. About this clonotype: The antigen is undetermined.

J is TRBJ1-6 and V is TRBV28. The sequence came from a human donor with ulcerative colitis or Crohn's disease, or a healthy co-twin of an affected twin (not recorded which). The sample consisted of blood. Here the CDR3 reads CASTHGGPPNSPLHF.